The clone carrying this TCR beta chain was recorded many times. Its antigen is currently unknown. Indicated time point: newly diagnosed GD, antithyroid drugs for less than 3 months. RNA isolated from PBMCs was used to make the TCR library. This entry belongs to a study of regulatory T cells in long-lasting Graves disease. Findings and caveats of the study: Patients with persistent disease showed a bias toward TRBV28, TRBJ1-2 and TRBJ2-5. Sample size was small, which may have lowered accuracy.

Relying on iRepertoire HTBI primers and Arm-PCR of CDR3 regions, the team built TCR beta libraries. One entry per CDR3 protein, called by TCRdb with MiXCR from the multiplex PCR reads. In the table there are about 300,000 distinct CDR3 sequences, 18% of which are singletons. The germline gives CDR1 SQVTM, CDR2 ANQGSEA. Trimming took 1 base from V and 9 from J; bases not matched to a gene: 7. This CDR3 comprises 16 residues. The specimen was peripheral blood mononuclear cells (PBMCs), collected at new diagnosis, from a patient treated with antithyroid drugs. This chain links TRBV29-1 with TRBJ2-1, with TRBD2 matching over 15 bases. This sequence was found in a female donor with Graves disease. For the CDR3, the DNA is TGCAGCGTTGAAGGGACTAGCGGGAGGGCCGAGGGTGAGCAGTTCTTC. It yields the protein CSVEGTSGRAEGEQFF.